This T cell receptor (beta chain) was retrieved from a study of T cell repertoires in cytomegalovirus infection (dated by TCRdb to the late 2010s). Study-wide context: Donor HLA type was relevant to the analysis, because carriage of CMV infection together with the matching HLA type was indicated by public TCR beta signatures.

CDR1 and CDR2 are read off the germline V gene as MNHEY and SVGAGI. Including the terminal cysteine and phenylalanine, the CDR3 comprises 15 residues. Only the CDR3 region is kept as DNA, spanning 45 bases read in frame from base 1. Trimming removed 6 bases from V and 8 bases from J, leaving 19 bases between the germline ends. Instrument used: Illumina HiSeq 1500. The public reads were reprocessed in TCRdb via fastp at Q25 and MiXCR, keeping in-frame beta chains. CDR3 protein duplicates are merged, each entry listing the most common genes and DNA. The table for this sample lists 500,000 to 600,000 distinct CDR3 sequences; about 15% of them were counted only once. The ten biggest clones cover approximately 24% of the sample. Ten or more counts support this clonotype. What antigen it recognizes has not been identified. The input lacks base qualities; no much larger clone sits a single base away. Points the paper makes about the study in general: Carriers of CMV infection plus the relevant HLA type were discriminated by the cumulative frequency of public TCR beta family members in the study cohort and in an independent roughly 340-donor cohort. The ex vivo response was dominated by HLA-C-restricted CMV-specific TCR beta clonotypes, and the single most frequent clonotype in two of eight donors was supplied by these HLA-C-restricted clonotypes.

This clonotype originated in a human donor in good health (CMV status not recorded). Some clones in this sample may be carry-over from other donors' samples. Sequenced sample: CD8+ T cells from PBMCs. Rearrangement joined TRBV6-5 to TRBJ1-4; a tentative D call is TRBD1 (6 bases match). The nucleotides read TGTGCCAGCAGGCCACAGGGACTTCGGCGAGAAAAACTGTTTTTT. It codes for CASRPQGLRREKLFF.